This T cell receptor beta chain was sequenced for a study of human T cells and chemical hapten exposure. Across the study: 2% DPC was applied to 2 cm by 2 cm of upper inner arm skin for sensitization. Patients got weekly scalp diphenylcyclopropenone doses over the approximately 23-week study. The variation in per-sample TCR yields arose mainly from small differences in pooled library volumes.

Germline loops: CDR1 MNHNY, CDR2 SVGAGI (reference sequence). CDR3 size: 14 residues. V dropped 6 bases and J dropped 3 bases, with 15 bases sitting between them. TCRdb processed the RACE reads anew with MiXCR; each CDR3 protein has one entry. The table lists around 120,000 distinct CDR3 sequences, roughly 13% of them singletons. Indicated time point: patch test 1, 2 weeks after DPC sensitization. The treatment was: therapeutic diphenylcyclopropenone sensitization with weekly scalp DPC. From whole blood left unfractionated, total RNA was extracted. The sample consisted of whole blood, taken in connection with sensitization to the hapten diphenylcyclopropenone (DPC). The TCR sequence derives from a man between 18 and 35 years old with alopecia areata. Some clones in this sample may be carry-over from other donors' samples. The V and J genes are TRBV6-6 and TRBJ2-7; the D call may be TRBD1 or TRBD2 (5 bases each). Here the CDR3 DNA reads TGTGCCAGCAGCCGAGGGGTCGGGCGCTACGAGCAGTACTTC. Its translation: CASSRGVGRYEQYF.